Shown below are 10 T cell receptor beta chains from a single sample sequenced in a study of blood T cells in healthy people across ages. The use of a sample-barcoded 5' primer and a J-beta primer mix characterized a second PCR of roughly 6 to 11 cycles. TCRdb reanalysed the 5' RACE reads using MiXCR and keeps one entry per CDR3 protein. The sample carries 1.5 million to 2 million distinct CDR3 sequences, around half recorded once. Source material: blood. The origin of the receptors is a woman aged 40 to 50 in good health.

The chain combines TRBV7-2 with TRBJ2-1; no clear D gene. The J call may be mistaken, given a closer DNA end match to TRBJ2-7. The CDR3 contains 16 residues. CDR1 and CDR2 (germline): SGHTA, FQGNSA. DNA for the CDR3: TGTGCCAGCAGCTTAGGAAGTGGAGCGAATAGCTACGAGCAGTACTTC. This encodes CASSLGSGANSYEQYF.

This clonotype showed up just a few times. The chain recombines TRBV28 with TRBJ2-5, with D uncertain. V was clipped by 4 bases and J by 1 base, with 10 bases between them. CDR3 length: 14 residues. Germline CDR1 reads MDHEN; CDR2 reads SYDVKM. Written as DNA, the CDR3 is TGTGCCAGCAGTTCAAGACTCCTCCAAGAGACCCAGTACTTC. Its translation: CASSSRLLQETQYF.

The rearrangement joins TRBV13 to TRBJ2-3; a weak D match, TRBD1 (5 bases). The CDR3 contains 18 residues. Trimming cost V 5 bases and J 6 bases, with 27 bases left between them. Germline V CDR1 and CDR2: PRHDT, FYEKMQ (reference sequence). The CDR3 nucleotides read TGTGCCAGCAGCACGGTCGAGTCTGGGGCAGGAGCTCTGGATACGCAGTATTTT. This sequence encodes CASSTVESGAGALDTQYF.

The chain joins TRBV15 to TRBJ1-5; 8 bases agree with TRBD1. This CDR3 is built from 14 residues. The germline V gene has CDR1 LNHNV and CDR2 YYDKDF (reference sequence). Trimming cost V 9 bases and J 6 bases; bases outside gene matches: 10. The CDR3 sequence: CATEPGGLAQPQHF. The CDR3 DNA reads as TGTGCCACAGAACCAGGGGGCCTGGCTCAGCCCCAGCATTTT.

This clonotype appeared a few times. The V and J genes are TRBV10-3 and TRBJ2-1; D not certain. V lost 3 bases to trimming and J lost 8 bases, with 11 bases between them. The CDR3 has 13 amino acids. Looked up from germline, CDR1 is ENHRY and CDR2 is SYGVKD. CDR3 protein: CAISESVLDEQFF. The DNA of the CDR3 is TGTGCCATCAGTGAATCCGTGCTCGATGAGCAGTTCTTC.

A note on this clonotype: A junction boundary mismatches the germline segment, possibly from a read error. The chain has TRBV6-2 or TRBV6-3 and TRBJ2-7; either TRBD1 or TRBD2 may supply D (5 bases each). The assigned J gene may be wrong: the sequence end matches TRBJ2-5 better. CDR1 MNHEY and CDR2 SVGEGT come from the germline V gene. The CDR3 is 16 amino acids. CDR3 residues: CTSSYGAAGLQETQYF. The DNA of the CDR3 is TGTACCAGCAGTTACGGGGCAGCTGGCCTCCAAGAGACCCAGTACTTC.

A word on this clonotype: One end of the junction varies from germline; a read error may be responsible. This chain uses TRBV7-2 with TRBJ1-5; TRBD1 matches 8 bases. This CDR3 has 16 residues. Germline V CDR1 and CDR2: SGHTA, FQGNSA. DNA of the CDR3: TGTGCTAGCAGCTTAGCGGTTGGACAGGGCAAACAACCCCAGCATTTT. It is translated as CASSLAVGQGKQPQHF.

This clonotype turned up a few times. The CDR3 nucleotides are TGTGCCAGCAGCCAGAACAGGGCGAGCTCCTACAATGAGCAGTTCTTC. Its protein is CASSQNRASSYNEQFF. This chain links TRBV7-3 with TRBJ2-1; maybe TRBD1 (6 bases). V lost 5 bases to trimming and J lost 0 bases, with 14 bases between them. Germline CDR1 reads SGHTA; CDR2 reads FQGTGA. The CDR3 runs to 16 residues.

V and J are TRBV20-1 and TRBJ2-1; 9 nucleotides line up with TRBD1. The CDR3 covers 19 residues. Germline V gene lookup returns CDR1 DFQATT and CDR2 SNEGSKA (reference sequence). V was clipped by 1 base and J by 0 bases; unmatched bases: 13. CDR3 in DNA: TGCAGTGCTAGAGCCGGGACAGGGTTTTCTTTAGACTCCTACAATGAGCAGTTCTTC. Amino acid sequence: CSARAGTGFSLDSYNEQFF.

This clonotype was recorded a few times. The gene calls are TRBV20-1 and TRBJ2-1, with TRBD2 matching over 9 bases. CDR3 length equals 15 residues. Losses at the gene ends were 6 bases for V and 3 bases for J; bases not matched to a gene: 9. Germline V gene lookup returns CDR1 DFQATT and CDR2 SNEGSKA (reference sequence). CDR3 sequence (DNA): TGCAGTGCGGCACCAGCGGGGGGCAACTACAATGAGCAGTTCTTC. Translation: CSAAPAGGNYNEQFF.